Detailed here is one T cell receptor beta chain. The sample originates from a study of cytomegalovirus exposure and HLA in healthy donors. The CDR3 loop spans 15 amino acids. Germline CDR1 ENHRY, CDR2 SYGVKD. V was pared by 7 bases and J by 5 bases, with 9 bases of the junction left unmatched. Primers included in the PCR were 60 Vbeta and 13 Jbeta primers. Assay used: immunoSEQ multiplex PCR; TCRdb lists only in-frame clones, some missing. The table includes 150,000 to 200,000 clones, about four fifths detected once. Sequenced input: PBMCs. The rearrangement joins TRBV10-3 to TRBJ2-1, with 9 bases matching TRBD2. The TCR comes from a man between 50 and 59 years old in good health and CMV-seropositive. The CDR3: CAIKPGLAKDNEQFF. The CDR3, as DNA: TGTGCCATCAAGCCGGGACTAGCAAAGGACAATGAGCAGTTCTTC.